Each of the 28 T cell receptor beta chains below was sequenced from the same sample in a study of cytomegalovirus exposure and HLA in healthy donors. The PCR had 60 Vbeta and 13 Jbeta primers. TCRdb's table, derived via immunoSEQ multiplex PCR, lists solely in-frame clones and lacks some. The repertoire consists of 200,000 to 250,000 clones, with roughly three quarters occurring once and the leading ten covering roughly 1.6%. Sequenced input: PBMCs. The receptors derive from a man between 50 and 59 years old in good health and CMV-seronegative.

The chain recombines TRBV27 with TRBJ2-7; TRBD2 is a possible D gene (5 bases). Between the trimmed V and J ends, which lost 0 bases and 3 bases, there was a span of 9 bases. The CDR3 has 14 amino acids. Germline CDR1 is MNHEY and CDR2 is SMNVEV (reference sequence). The CDR3 sequence: CASSLSASFYEQYF. Written as DNA, the CDR3 is TGTGCCAGCAGTTTATCGGCTAGCTTCTACGAGCAGTACTTC.

This clone showed up just once. The chain has TRBV7-8 and TRBJ1-3, with D maybe TRBD1 (5 bases). V lost 5 bases, J lost 4 bases, and 12 bases lay in between. This CDR3 is built from 14 residues. Germline V gives CDR1 SGHVS, CDR2 FQNEAQ. DNA for the CDR3: TGTGCCAGCAGCCTCCGACAGAAGGGAAACACCATATATTTT. It codes for CASSLRQKGNTIYF.

The chain carries TRBV6-6 and TRBJ2-7; 10 bases map to TRBD2. CDR1 is MNHNY, CDR2 SVGAGI, per germline (reference sequence). V shed 6 bases, J shed 2 bases, and the junction held 7 bases outside the gene matches. The length of the CDR3 is 15 residues. CDR3 amino acids: CASSATSGITYEQYF. In DNA, the CDR3 is TGTGCCAGCAGCGCTACTAGCGGGATCACCTACGAGCAGTACTTC.

The chain combines TRBV27 with TRBJ1-4, with D perhaps TRBD1 (5 bases). The germline CDR1 and CDR2 sequences are MNHEY and SMNVEV (reference sequence). The CDR3 totals 17 residues. With 5 bases removed from V and 4 bases from J, the gap between germline ends came to 20 bases. DNA for the CDR3: TGTGCCAGCAGTCGCGCCAGGGCGCCGCGGAATAATGAAAAACTGTTTTTT. Protein sequence: CASSRARAPRNNEKLFF.

This clone was observed a few times. The chain links TRBV19 to TRBJ2-3; 12 nucleotides agree with TRBD2. Germline values: CDR1 LNHDA, CDR2 SQIVND (reference sequence). The V segment lost 1 base and the J segment 0 bases; nucleotides outside the gene matches: 8. The length of the CDR3 is 19 residues. The CDR3 DNA reads TGTGCCAGTAGTATAGCGACTAGCGGGAGCGGAGTTAGCACAGATACGCAGTATTTT. Amino acids: CASSIATSGSGVSTDTQYF.

This sequence joins TRBV2 and TRBJ2-2, with 8 bases matching TRBD2. CDR1 and CDR2 from the germline V gene are SNHLY and FYNNEI. J gave up 1 base and V 6 bases, and 4 bases lay outside the gene matches. This CDR3 is built from 15 residues. The CDR3 nucleotides are TGTGCCAGCAGCCCCACTAGCGGGAACACCGGGGAGCTGTTTTTT. It encodes CASSPTSGNTGELFF.

The chain's CDR3 is CASIVPGNTEAFF. CDR3 bases: TGTGCCAGCATAGTTCCGGGGAACACTGAAGCTTTCTTT. The chain uses TRBV19 and TRBJ1-1; D uncertain. CDR3 length equals 13 residues. Deletions cut 9 bases from V and 1 base from J, with 12 bases between. Germline values: CDR1 LNHDA, CDR2 SQIVND (reference sequence).

The genes are TRBV7-9 and TRBJ2-7; 10 bases are a match to TRBD1. CDR3 length: 17 residues. Germline-derived CDR1 and CDR2 are SEHNR and FQNEAQ (reference sequence). The V gene end was trimmed by 4 bases and the J gene end by 5 bases; junction bases not matched to a gene: 14. CDR3 nucleotides: TGTGCCAGCAGCTCCCGGGACAGGGGCTCATCCGACGACGAGCAGTACTTC. Protein product: CASSSRDRGSSDDEQYF.

The chain joins TRBV18 to TRBJ2-7; D ambiguous. There are 14 residues in the CDR3. Germline-derived CDR1 and CDR2 are KGHSH and LQKENI. Trimming shortened V by 3 bases and J by 0 bases, and 9 bases separated the two germline ends. CDR3 in amino acids: CASSPTLFSYEQYF. In DNA form, the CDR3 reads TGTGCCAGCTCACCGACATTATTCTCCTACGAGCAGTACTTC.

This chain's CDR3 is CASSQRTGGNTDTQYF. DNA of the CDR3: TGCGCCAGCAGCCAGCGGACAGGGGGCAACACAGATACGCAGTATTTT. J is TRBJ2-3 and V is TRBV5-1; 11 bases match TRBD1. Unmatched junction bases numbered 6, after V lost 4 bases and J lost 2 bases. This CDR3 comprises 16 residues. CDR1 is SGHRS and CDR2 is YFSETQ in the germline V gene.

J is TRBJ1-5 and V is TRBV30; no firm D call. Looked up from germline, CDR1 is GTSNPN and CDR2 is SVGIG (reference sequence). Trimming pared 2 bases from V and 5 bases from J, leaving 10 bases between. The CDR3 covers 13 residues. The CDR3 region is CAWSRGSDQPQHF. In DNA form, the CDR3 reads TGTGCCTGGAGTCGGGGTTCCGATCAGCCCCAGCATTTT.

This clone was seen just once. CDR3 DNA sequence: TGTGCCAGCAGTTTCCCCGCCCTAAGAGCGGGACGCGACAATGAGCAGTTCTTC. Its translation is CASSFPALRAGRDNEQFF. V gene TRBV28 combines with J gene TRBJ2-1, with TRBD2 identical over 7 bases. The CDR3 has 18 amino acids. Germline CDR1 MDHEN, CDR2 SYDVKM. The V and J ends lost 3 bases and 5 bases, in that order; junction bases with no gene match: 16.

The rearrangement joins TRBV7-2 to TRBJ2-5, with D unclear. Trimming removed 4 bases from V and 1 base from J, with 10 bases in between. CDR1 is SGHTA, CDR2 FQGNSA, per germline. The CDR3 has 14 residues. This chain's CDR3 is CASSSQVLQETQYF. As DNA, the CDR3 is TGTGCCAGCAGCTCCCAGGTCCTCCAAGAGACCCAGTACTTC.

This clone has a handful of counts. The chain carries TRBV11-2 and TRBJ2-4; 8 bases agree with TRBD2. Trimming cost V 5 bases and J 7 bases; bases outside gene matches: 13. The CDR3 runs to 16 residues. Germline CDR1 is SGHAT and CDR2 is FQNNGV. This chain's CDR3 is CASSDGLAHPQNIQYF. The DNA for the CDR3 is TGTGCCAGCAGCGATGGACTAGCCCACCCCCAGAACATTCAGTACTTC. The full variable domain, completed using reference TRBV11-2 and TRBJ2-4, is EAGVAQSPRYKIIEKRQSVAFWCNPISGHATLYWYQQILGQGPKLLIQFQNNGVVDDSQLPKDRFSAERLKGVDSTLKIQPAKLEDSAVYLCASSDGLAHPQNIQYFGAGTRLSVL.

The CDR3 protein is CASSPNTGELFF. CDR3 in DNA: TGTGCCAGCAGCCCAAACACCGGGGAGCTGTTTTTT. This rearrangement joins TRBV9 to TRBJ2-2; D gene unclear. Germline V gene lookup returns CDR1 SGDLS and CDR2 YYNGEE. CDR3 length: 12 residues. V lost 4 bases and J lost 2, with 3 bases in between.

V usage is TRBV5-8 and J usage is TRBJ2-2; TRBD1 matches 9 bases. Germline V lookup: CDR1 SGHTS, CDR2 YDEGEE. The CDR3 is 15 residues long. Trimming cost V 9 bases and J 5 bases; bases outside gene matches: 11. In nucleotides, the CDR3 is TGTGCCATCGCCCCGGGACAGGGTAGGACCGGGGAGCTGTTTTTT. It encodes CAIAPGQGRTGELFF.

The CDR3 region has the DNA TGCAGCGTTGGCTGGGGCTCCACAGATACGCAGTATTTT. Amino acids: CSVGWGSTDTQYF. The V and J genes are TRBV29-1 and TRBJ2-3; maybe TRBD1 (5 bases). The CDR3 sequence is 13 residues long. The germline CDR1 and CDR2 sequences are SQVTM and ANQGSEA. V dropped 4 bases and J dropped 2 bases, with 10 bases sitting between them.

The chain employs TRBV10-3 and TRBJ1-1; 10 bases fit TRBD1. Trimming cost V 6 bases and J 8 bases; bases outside gene matches: 3. CDR3 length equals 12 residues. CDR1 and CDR2 (germline): ENHRY, SYGVKD. Here the CDR3 reads CAISGTGVEAFF. CDR3 nucleotide sequence: TGTGCCATCAGCGGGACAGGGGTCGAAGCTTTCTTT.

V usage is TRBV28 and J usage is TRBJ2-7; D ambiguous. CDR1 is MDHEN, CDR2 SYDVKM, per germline. Trimming left V 5 bases short and J 3 bases short, with 14 bases between. This CDR3 region has 14 residues. Here the CDR3 DNA reads TGTGCCAGCAGTGCTGAACGACTGAACTACGAGCAGTACTTC. As protein: CASSAERLNYEQYF.

The rearrangement uses TRBV6-5 and TRBJ2-7; weak D call: TRBD2 (5 bases). The CDR3 is made up of 14 amino acids. Trimming stripped 6 bases from V and 0 bases from J, with 12 bases between. The germline gives CDR1 MNHEY, CDR2 SVGAGI. The CDR3 reads CASSPGLFSYEQYF. The DNA for the CDR3 is TGTGCCAGCAGCCCCGGACTGTTCTCCTACGAGCAGTACTTC.

The V gene is TRBV6-5, the J gene TRBJ2-7, with 8 positions matching TRBD1. Losses at the gene ends were 2 bases for V and 4 bases for J; bases not matched to a gene: 4. CDR1 and CDR2 (germline): MNHEY, SVGAGI. The CDR3 has 14 amino acids. The CDR3 nucleotides are TGTGCCAGCAGTTACGACAGGGGAAATTACGAGCAGTACTTC. Protein product: CASSYDRGNYEQYF.

The chain recombines TRBV29-1 with TRBJ2-7; 8 bases match TRBD1. This CDR3 has 13 residues. Germline assignment: CDR1 SQVTM and CDR2 ANQGSEA. The V gene end was trimmed by 4 bases and the J gene end by 3 bases; junction bases not matched to a gene: 5. CDR3 loop: CSVADRGFYEQYF. DNA of the CDR3: TGCAGCGTTGCAGACAGGGGTTTCTACGAGCAGTACTTC.

The chain's CDR3 is CASSTTGNYGYTF. CDR3 bases: TGTGCCAGCAGTACGACAGGGAACTATGGCTACACCTTC. This sequence joins TRBV28 and TRBJ1-2, with 7 bases lining up with TRBD1. The CDR3 has 13 amino acids. Trimming took 5 bases from V and 2 from J; bases not matched to a gene: 2. CDR1 and CDR2 from the germline V gene are MDHEN and SYDVKM.

The chain links TRBV7-9 to TRBJ2-1; 13 bases are shared with TRBD2. The CDR3 covers 16 residues. V was pared by 3 bases and J by 9 bases, with 8 bases of the junction left unmatched. Germline V gene sequence: CDR1 SEHNR, CDR2 FQNEAQ (reference sequence). This chain's CDR3 is CASSFFGTSGVFEQFF. The CDR3 DNA reads as TGTGCCAGCAGCTTTTTTGGGACTAGCGGGGTCTTTGAGCAGTTCTTC.

The chain couples TRBV7-8 to TRBJ1-2, with D tentatively TRBD1 (6 bases). This CDR3 has 14 residues. Germline-derived CDR1 and CDR2 are SGHVS and FQNEAQ. V lost 5 bases and J lost 4, with 14 bases in between. The CDR3 region is CASSPGGATYGYTF. The CDR3 nucleotides are TGTGCCAGCAGCCCCGGGGGGGCTACCTATGGCTACACCTTC.

The chain couples TRBV5-1 to TRBJ2-7; 9 bases agree with TRBD2. With 7 bases clipped from V and 0 bases from J, the junction kept 2 bases outside the gene matches. This CDR3 comprises 13 residues. Germline V gene lookup returns CDR1 SGHRS and CDR2 YFSETQ. The CDR3 region has the DNA TGCGCCAGCTGGCGGGAGGGCTCCTACGAGCAGTACTTC. This gives the protein CASWREGSYEQYF.

The CDR3 bases are TGTGCCAGCAGCCACCGGGACAGTCTTGAATATGGCTACACCTTC. Its translation: CASSHRDSLEYGYTF. The genes are TRBV7-9 and TRBJ1-2; 7 nucleotides match TRBD1. This CDR3 comprises 15 residues. Unmatched junction bases numbered 11, after V lost 5 bases and J lost 5 bases. Germline values: CDR1 SEHNR, CDR2 FQNEAQ (reference sequence).

This sequence joins TRBV19 and TRBJ2-2, with 10 bases matching TRBD2. Germline CDR1 reads LNHDA; CDR2 reads SQIVND (reference sequence). The CDR3 covers 15 residues. J was trimmed by 7 bases and V by 4 bases; bases with no gene match: 6. The CDR3 sequence: CASSKAGGPFGELFF. For the CDR3, the DNA is TGTGCCAGTAGTAAAGCGGGAGGGCCGTTCGGGGAGCTGTTTTTT.